This T cell receptor (beta chain) was sequenced in a study of T cells and Merkel cell carcinoma outcomes. Study-wide results and limits: Repertoire plus T-cell density reportedly predicted Merkel cell carcinoma outcomes.

About this clone itself: Its antigen remains unidentified.

The V gene's germline CDR1 is LNHDA and CDR2 SQIVND (reference sequence). V gave up 7 bases and J gave up 8 bases, with 20 bases separating them. The CDR3 loop spans 14 amino acids. Libraries were prepared by immunoSEQ multiplex PCR; TCRdb keeps only in-frame clonotypes and omits some of them. This sample has a few thousand clones, with roughly 92% found just once. The genes are TRBV19 and TRBJ1-2; no reliable D call. The TCR comes from a human donor with Merkel cell carcinoma. Sequencing was performed on tumor tissue from Merkel cell carcinoma. The CDR3 protein is CASNMDRSTLGYTF. The CDR3 nucleotides read TGTGCCAGTAACATGGACCGGTCCACTCTAGGCTACACCTTC.